The 22 T cell receptor beta chains below all came from one sample that was sequenced in a study of early T cells in non-severe SARS-CoV-2 infection. TCRdb independently ran MiXCR on the 5' RACE reads; one entry per CDR3 protein. The data show tens of thousands of distinct CDR3 sequences, 4.9% seen once. Sequencing was carried out using whole blood. The receptors were gathered from an adult who was a healthcare worker with PCR-confirmed SARS-CoV-2 infection or an uninfected control (not recorded which).

This clonotype has at least ten counts. V is TRBV5-1 and J is TRBJ2-1; D assignment may be TRBD1 or TRBD2 (5 bases each). The length of the CDR3 is 17 residues. The V end lost 4 bases, the J end lost 9 bases, and 26 bases lay between the germline ends. CDR1 and CDR2 from the germline V gene are SGHRS and YFSETQ. The CDR3 nucleotides read TGCGCCAGCAGCGCCCTGCGAAGTGCAGGGATGGCGGGTGAGCAGTTCTTC. It codes for CASSALRSAGMAGEQFF.

The table lists this clonotype with many counts. The gene calls are TRBV20-1 and TRBJ2-3, with a tentative D call TRBD2 (5 bases). Trimming took 7 bases from V and 1 from J, leaving 18 bases between them. Germline assignment: CDR1 DFQATT and CDR2 SNEGSKA (reference sequence). The CDR3 is 15 amino acids. The CDR3 loop reads CSGFSGDGGTDTQYF. The CDR3 bases are TGCAGTGGGTTTTCCGGGGATGGGGGCACAGATACGCAGTATTTT.

This clonotype appeared many times. The chain links TRBV5-4 to TRBJ1-1; a weak D match, TRBD1 (5 bases). With 5 bases removed from V and 3 bases from J, the gap between germline ends came to 14 bases. This CDR3 comprises 14 residues. CDR1 is SGHNT, CDR2 YYREEE, per germline (reference sequence). Here the CDR3 DNA reads TGTGCCAGCAGGAGGGACGCACGGCACACTGAAGCTTTCTTT. Its translation: CASRRDARHTEAFF.

This clonotype appeared many times. This rearrangement joins TRBV6-1 to TRBJ2-7; no reliable D call. Trimming shortened V by 5 bases and J by 5 bases, and 7 bases separated the two germline ends. This CDR3 spans 11 amino acids. Germline loops: CDR1 MNHNS, CDR2 SASEGT. In nucleotides, the CDR3 is TGTGCCAGCAGTCGGCCGGACGAGCAGTACTTC. Amino acid sequence: CASSRPDEQYF.

There are many counts of this clonotype. The rearrangement joins TRBV7-2 to TRBJ1-1; tentatively, D is TRBD1 (5 bases). The length of the CDR3 is 15 residues. Deletions cut 0 bases from V and 0 bases from J, with 8 bases between. CDR1 is SGHTA and CDR2 is FQGNSA in the germline V gene. In DNA form, the CDR3 reads TGTGCCAGCAGCTTAGCAGACAGCCTGAACACTGAAGCTTTCTTT. Its protein product is CASSLADSLNTEAFF. Full variable domain (rest looked up from reference TRBV7-2 and TRBJ1-1): GAGVSQSPSNKVTEKGKDVELRCDPISGHTALYWYRQSLGQGLEFLIYFQGNSAPDKSGLPSDRFSAERTGGSVSTLTIQRTQQEDSAVYLCASSLADSLNTEAFFGQGTRLTVV.

This clonotype was counted ten times or more. The gene calls are TRBV28 and TRBJ2-7; D call uncertain. V was trimmed by 1 base and J by 2 bases, leaving 15 bases between them. This CDR3 has 16 residues. Looked up from germline, CDR1 is MDHEN and CDR2 is SYDVKM. CDR3 protein: CASSLSSGRSTYEQYF. In nucleotides, the CDR3 is TGTGCCAGCAGTTTATCGTCGGGTCGATCCACCTACGAGCAGTACTTC.

This clonotype occurred many times. The V call is TRBV6-5, the J call TRBJ1-6, with unresolved D. From germline, CDR1 is MNHEY and CDR2 SVGAGI. V was shortened by 2 bases and J by 1 base, with 9 bases between the two germline ends. This CDR3 has 16 residues. The CDR3 region is CASSYEGISYNSPLHF. The CDR3 nucleotides read TGTGCCAGCAGTTACGAGGGTATATCCTATAATTCACCCCTCCACTTT.

This clonotype was seen many times. The chain is built from TRBV27 and TRBJ2-1, with D perhaps TRBD2 (6 bases). The germline CDR1 and CDR2 sequences are MNHEY and SMNVEV (reference sequence). Trimming took off 5 bases at V and 4 bases at J, with 15 bases between the two ends. CDR3 length: 15 amino acids. CDR3 nucleotide sequence: TGTGCCAGCAGTAGGTCGGCGGGATTTTACAATGAGCAGTTCTTC. It is translated as CASSRSAGFYNEQFF.

The table lists this clonotype with a few counts. The V call is TRBV5-1, the J call TRBJ2-4; the D call may be TRBD1 or TRBD2 (5 bases each). Trimming shortened V by 0 bases and J by 0 bases, and 10 bases separated the two germline ends. The CDR3 length is 16 residues. Germline V gene lookup returns CDR1 SGHRS and CDR2 YFSETQ. In DNA form, the CDR3 reads TGCGCCAGCAGCTTGGAATCCGGGACAGCCAAAAACATTCAGTACTTC. It encodes CASSLESGTAKNIQYF.

This clonotype was counted many times. The rearrangement joins TRBV11-2 to TRBJ2-3, with no clear D. Germline V lookup: CDR1 SGHAT, CDR2 FQNNGV. Trimming took off 5 bases at V and 2 bases at J, with 8 bases between the two ends. This CDR3 region has 13 residues. The CDR3 region is CASSVENTDTQYF. The CDR3 region has the DNA TGTGCCAGCAGCGTCGAGAACACAGATACGCAGTATTTT.

J is TRBJ2-7 and V is TRBV20-1, with D possibly called TRBD1 or TRBD2 (5 bases each). This CDR3 has 13 amino acids. Trimming left V 5 bases short and J 0 bases short, with 11 bases between. CDR1 and CDR2 from the germline V gene are DFQATT and SNEGSKA (reference sequence). In DNA, the CDR3 is TGCAGTGCTGGGACGGTGATCTCCTACGAGCAGTACTTC. Protein product: CSAGTVISYEQYF.

This clonotype was counted ten times or more. V is TRBV28 and J is TRBJ2-3; 10 nucleotides agree with TRBD2. There are 17 residues in the CDR3. Per the germline V gene, CDR1 is MDHEN and CDR2 is SYDVKM. Germline trimming cut 5 bases from V and 0 bases from J; bases unmatched to any gene: 8. CDR3 sequence (DNA): TGTGCCAGCAGTCCCGGACTAGCGGTATCTAGCACAGATACGCAGTATTTT. The encoded protein is CASSPGLAVSSTDTQYF. The full variable domain, with the rest looked up from reference TRBV28 and TRBJ2-3, is DVKVTQSSRYLVKRTGEKVFLECVQDMDHENMFWYRQDPGLGLRLIYFSYDVKMKEKGDIPEGYSVSREKKERFSLILESASTNQTSMYLCASSPGLAVSSTDTQYFGPGTRLTVL.

The CDR3 spells CASSYVQGMEKLFF. The DNA for the CDR3 is TGTGCCAGCAGTTACGTACAGGGGATGGAAAAACTGTTTTTT. The V call is TRBV6-5, the J call TRBJ1-4; 7 bases align to TRBD1. The V segment lost 2 bases and the J segment 8 bases; nucleotides outside the gene matches: 5. The CDR3 loop spans 14 amino acids. Germline CDR1 MNHEY, CDR2 SVGAGI.

The chain links TRBV6-2 or TRBV6-3 to TRBJ1-6; TRBD1 matches 9 bases. J lost 7 bases, V lost 4 bases, and 5 bases had no gene match. The V gene's germline CDR1 is MNHEY and CDR2 SVGEGT. CDR3 length: 15 residues. CDR3 in amino acids: CASSSAGQGNSPLHF. The CDR3 DNA reads TGTGCCAGCAGTTCCGCGGGACAGGGCAATTCACCCCTCCACTTT.

This clonotype was seen ten or more times. The rearrangement uses TRBV4-1 and TRBJ2-7; TRBD2 agrees at 8 bases. Germline V gives CDR1 MGHRA, CDR2 YSYEKL. This CDR3 has 16 amino acids. The trim removed 3 bases at V and 1 base at J, leaving 8 bases unmatched. The CDR3 here is CASSHPRSGSSYEQYF. Here the CDR3 DNA reads TGCGCCAGCAGCCACCCCCGCAGCGGGAGTTCCTACGAGCAGTACTTC.

This clonotype was counted many times. The rearrangement joins TRBV7-3 to TRBJ2-2, with D perhaps TRBD1 (5 bases). The V end lost 5 bases, the J end lost 4 bases, and 20 bases lay between the germline ends. CDR1 and CDR2 (germline): SGHTA, FQGTGA. The CDR3 is 17 residues long. The CDR3 DNA reads as TGTGCCAGCAGCCCCCTCCTGGGCAGGGATGGCACCGGGGAGCTGTTTTTT. Residues: CASSPLLGRDGTGELFF.

This clonotype was counted at least ten times. CDR3 nucleotide sequence: TGTGCCAGCTCACGGGGACTCTTGAACTCCTATAATTCACCCCTCCACTTT. The encoded protein is CASSRGLLNSYNSPLHF. The chain has TRBV18 and TRBJ1-6, with D maybe TRBD1 (5 bases). The V end lost 4 bases, the J end lost 0 bases, and 13 bases lay between the germline ends. The CDR3 runs 17 residues. Germline loops: CDR1 KGHSH, CDR2 LQKENI.

This clonotype was counted ten times or more. The rearrangement links TRBV7-3 to TRBJ2-6; no clear D gene. The germline V gene encodes CDR1 SGHTA and CDR2 FQGTGA. The CDR3 has 16 residues. V was trimmed by 5 bases and J by 0 bases, leaving 11 bases between them. This CDR3 is CASSLGHSSGANVLTF. CDR3 DNA sequence: TGTGCCAGCAGCCTAGGGCATAGCTCTGGGGCCAACGTCCTGACTTTC. The complete variable domain, with remaining parts taken from reference TRBV7-3 and TRBJ2-6, reads GAGVSQTPSNKVTEKGKYVELRCDPISGHTALYWYRQSLGQGPEFLIYFQGTGAADDSGLPNDRFFAVRPEGSVSTLKIQRTERGDSAVYLCASSLGHSSGANVLTFGAGSRLTVL.

This clonotype has just a few counts. This chain joins TRBV7-9 and TRBJ1-6; D possibly corresponds to TRBD1 (6 bases). This CDR3 has 14 amino acids. The V end was cut by 5 bases, the J end by 8 bases, with 13 bases between. CDR1 SEHNR and CDR2 FQNEAQ come from the germline V gene (reference sequence). DNA of the CDR3: TGTGCCAGCAGCCCGGAGGGGGGATATTCACCCCTCCACTTT. This codes for CASSPEGGYSPLHF.

The table lists this clonotype with many counts. The chain uses TRBV2 and TRBJ2-1; 10 nucleotides match TRBD2. The junction had 5 bases not matched to a gene; V was cut back by 5 bases and J by 7 bases. The CDR3 runs to 14 residues. CDR1 and CDR2 (germline): SNHLY, FYNNEI. The CDR3 sequence is CASSFTSGVNEQFF. CDR3 coding DNA: TGTGCCAGCAGTTTCACTAGCGGGGTGAATGAGCAGTTCTTC.

With respect to this clonotype: Sequence at one end of the junction differs from germline and may be a read error. The V gene is TRBV5-8, the J gene TRBJ2-7; 7 bases align to TRBD1. Germline V gene data show CDR1 as SGHTS and CDR2 as YDEGEE. CDR3 length: 18 residues. In nucleotides, the CDR3 is TGTGCCAGCAGCTTGGAAGGGTTCGTCGGGACAGCCTCCTCCGAGCAGTACTTC. Encoded protein: CASSLEGFVGTASSEQYF.

At least ten counts were recorded for this clonotype. The chain has TRBV6-6 and TRBJ2-6; D is unresolved. V lost 2 bases and J lost 1, with 9 bases in between. The germline V gene encodes CDR1 MNHNY and CDR2 SVGAGI (reference sequence). The length of the CDR3 is 16 residues. As DNA, the CDR3 is TGTGCCAGCAGTTACAATAGTTTATCTGGGGCCAACGTCCTGACTTTC. This codes for CASSYNSLSGANVLTF.